This T cell receptor beta chain was found in a study of control samples from healthy donors and cancer patients. This CDR3 is 14 amino acids long. Trimming cost V 2 bases and J 4 bases, with 9 bases left between them. The germline gives CDR1 SGHTA, CDR2 FQGTGA. Method: immunoSEQ multiplex PCR; TCRdb's copy keeps in-frame clones and lacks some. The table includes about 61,000 clones, about 90% detected once. The clonotype originates from a man between 60 and 75 years old with colorectal cancer. This chain joins TRBV7-3 and TRBJ2-1, with unresolved D. The sample comprised PBMCs. In DNA, the CDR3 is TGTGCCAGCAGCTTACGGCATGGTTACAATGAGCAGTTCTTC. Amino acid sequence: CASSLRHGYNEQFF.